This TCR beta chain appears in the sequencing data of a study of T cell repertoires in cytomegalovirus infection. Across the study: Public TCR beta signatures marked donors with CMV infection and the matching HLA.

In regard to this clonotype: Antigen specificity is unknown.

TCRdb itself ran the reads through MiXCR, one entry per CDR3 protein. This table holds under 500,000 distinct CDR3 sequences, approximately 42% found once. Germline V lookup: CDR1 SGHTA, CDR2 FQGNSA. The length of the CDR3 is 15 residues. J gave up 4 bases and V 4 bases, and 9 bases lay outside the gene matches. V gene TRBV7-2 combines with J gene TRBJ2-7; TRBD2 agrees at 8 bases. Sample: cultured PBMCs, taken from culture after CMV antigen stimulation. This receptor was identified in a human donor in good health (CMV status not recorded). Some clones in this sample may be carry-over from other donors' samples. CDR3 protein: CASSSSGGGLYEQYF. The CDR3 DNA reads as TGTGCCAGCAGCTCCTCGGGCGGGGGGTTATACGAGCAGTACTTC.